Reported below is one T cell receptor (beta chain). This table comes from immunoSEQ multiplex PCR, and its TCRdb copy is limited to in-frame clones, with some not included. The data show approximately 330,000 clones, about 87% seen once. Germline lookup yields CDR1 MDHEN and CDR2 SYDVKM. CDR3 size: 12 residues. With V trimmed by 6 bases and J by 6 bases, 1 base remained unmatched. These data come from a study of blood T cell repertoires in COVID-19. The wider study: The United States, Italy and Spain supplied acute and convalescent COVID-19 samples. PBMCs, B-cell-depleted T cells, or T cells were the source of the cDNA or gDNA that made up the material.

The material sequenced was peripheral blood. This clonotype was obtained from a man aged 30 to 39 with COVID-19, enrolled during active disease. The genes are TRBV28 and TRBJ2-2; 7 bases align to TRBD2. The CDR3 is CASRREPGELFF. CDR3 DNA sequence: TGTGCCAGCAGGCGGGAGCCCGGGGAGCTGTTTTTT.